The subject of this entry is one TCR beta chain. This CDR3 has 18 residues. V lost 1 base, J lost 1 base, and 7 bases stayed unmatched. Per the germline V gene, CDR1 is LNHNV and CDR2 is YYDKDF (reference sequence). The entry originates in a study of blood T cell repertoires in COVID-19. The repertoire was sequenced with immunoSEQ multiplex PCR; TCRdb's copy has only in-frame clones and lacks some. The sample yields under 200,000 clones, 82% seen once. What the recovered Cohort 3 donors had was two negative PCRs, clearance, or symptom resolution. This chain connects TRBV15 to TRBJ2-6; TRBD1 aligns across 7 bases. This TCR was recovered from a man aged 60 to 69 who had recovered from COVID-19. Specimen: PBMCs or T cells enriched from blood (not recorded which). CDR3 amino acids: CATSRGAQGMSGANVLTF. The CDR3 DNA is TGTGCCACCAGCAGAGGCGCACAGGGGATGTCTGGGGCCAACGTCCTGACTTTC.